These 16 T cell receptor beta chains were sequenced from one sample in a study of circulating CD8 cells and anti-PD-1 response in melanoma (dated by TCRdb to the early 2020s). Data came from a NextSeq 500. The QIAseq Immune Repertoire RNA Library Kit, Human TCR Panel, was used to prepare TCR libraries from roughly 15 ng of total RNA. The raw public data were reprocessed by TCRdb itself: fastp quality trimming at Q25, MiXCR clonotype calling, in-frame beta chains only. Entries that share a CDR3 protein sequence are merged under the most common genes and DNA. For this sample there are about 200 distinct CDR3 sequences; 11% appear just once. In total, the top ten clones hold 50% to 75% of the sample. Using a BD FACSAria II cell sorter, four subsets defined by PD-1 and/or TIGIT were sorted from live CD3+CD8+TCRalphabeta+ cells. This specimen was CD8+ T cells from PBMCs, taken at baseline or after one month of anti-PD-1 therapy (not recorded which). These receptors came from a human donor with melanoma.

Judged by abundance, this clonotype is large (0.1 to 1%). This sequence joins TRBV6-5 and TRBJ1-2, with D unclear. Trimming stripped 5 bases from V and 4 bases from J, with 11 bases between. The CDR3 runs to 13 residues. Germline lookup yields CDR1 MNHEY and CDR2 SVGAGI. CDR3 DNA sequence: TGTGCCAGCAGTCCCGGGGTCAGCTATGGCTACACCTTC. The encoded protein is CASSPGVSYGYTF.

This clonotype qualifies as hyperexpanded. The CDR3 is CSVTGVVNEQFF. DNA of the CDR3: TGCAGCGTTACAGGGGTTGTGAATGAGCAGTTCTTC. The chain couples TRBV29-1 to TRBJ2-1; TRBD1 matches 7 bases. Germline V gene data show CDR1 as SQVTM and CDR2 as ANQGSEA. The V and J ends lost 5 bases and 7 bases, in that order; junction bases with no gene match: 5. The CDR3 is 12 amino acids.

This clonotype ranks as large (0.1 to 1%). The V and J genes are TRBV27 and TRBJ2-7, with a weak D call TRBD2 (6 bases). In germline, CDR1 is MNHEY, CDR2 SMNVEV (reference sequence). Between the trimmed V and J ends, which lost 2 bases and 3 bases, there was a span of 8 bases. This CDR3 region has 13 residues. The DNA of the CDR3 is TGTGCCAGCAGTTTAGAGGAGGGCTACGAGCAGTACTTC. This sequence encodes CASSLEEGYEQYF.

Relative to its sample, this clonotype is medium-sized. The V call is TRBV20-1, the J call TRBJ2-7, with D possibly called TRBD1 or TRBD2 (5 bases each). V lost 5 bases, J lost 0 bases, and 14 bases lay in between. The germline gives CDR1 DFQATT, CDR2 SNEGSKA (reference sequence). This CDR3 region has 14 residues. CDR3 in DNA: TGCAGTGCTCCGGGGCAGGGCTTCTCCTACGAGCAGTACTTC. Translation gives CSAPGQGFSYEQYF.

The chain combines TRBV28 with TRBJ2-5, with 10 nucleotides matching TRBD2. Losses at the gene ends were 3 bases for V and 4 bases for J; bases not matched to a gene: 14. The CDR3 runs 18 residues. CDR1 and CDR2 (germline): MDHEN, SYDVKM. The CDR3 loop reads CASSLPSPIAGGVETQYF. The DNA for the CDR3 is TGTGCCAGCAGTTTGCCTTCTCCAATAGCGGGAGGAGTAGAGACCCAGTACTTC.

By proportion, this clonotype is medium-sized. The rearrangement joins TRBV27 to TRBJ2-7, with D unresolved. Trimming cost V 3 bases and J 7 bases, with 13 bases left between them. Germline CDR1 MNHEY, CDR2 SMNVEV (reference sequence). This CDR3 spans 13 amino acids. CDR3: CASSFTSVGEQYF. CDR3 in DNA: TGTGCCAGCAGTTTCACTTCTGTAGGGGAGCAGTACTTC.

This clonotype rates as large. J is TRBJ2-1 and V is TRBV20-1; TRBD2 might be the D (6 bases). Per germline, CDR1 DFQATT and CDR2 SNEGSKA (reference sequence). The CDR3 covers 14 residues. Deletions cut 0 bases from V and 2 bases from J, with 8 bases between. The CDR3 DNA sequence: TGCAGTGCTAGAGATTGGGGGGCCTACAATGAGCAGTTCTTC. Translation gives CSARDWGAYNEQFF.

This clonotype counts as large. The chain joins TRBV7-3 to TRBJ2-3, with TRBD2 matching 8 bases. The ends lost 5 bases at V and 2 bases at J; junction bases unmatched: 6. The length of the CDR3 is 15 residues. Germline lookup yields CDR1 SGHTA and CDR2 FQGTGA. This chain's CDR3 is CASSRLASNTDTQYF. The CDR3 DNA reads TGTGCCAGCAGCCGACTAGCGTCTAACACAGATACGCAGTATTTT.

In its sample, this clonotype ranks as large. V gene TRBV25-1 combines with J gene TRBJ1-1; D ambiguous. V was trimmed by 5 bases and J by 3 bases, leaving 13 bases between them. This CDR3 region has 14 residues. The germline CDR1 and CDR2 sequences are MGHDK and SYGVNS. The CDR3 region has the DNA TGTGCCAGCAGTACCCTAGGACGGGACACTGAAGCTTTCTTT. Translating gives CASSTLGRDTEAFF. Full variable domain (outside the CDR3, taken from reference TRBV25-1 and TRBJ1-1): EADIYQTPRYLVIGTGKKITLECSQTMGHDKMYWYQQDPGMELHLIHYSYGVNSTEKGDLSSESTVSRIRTEHFPLTLESARPSHTSQYLCASSTLGRDTEAFFGQGTRLTVV.

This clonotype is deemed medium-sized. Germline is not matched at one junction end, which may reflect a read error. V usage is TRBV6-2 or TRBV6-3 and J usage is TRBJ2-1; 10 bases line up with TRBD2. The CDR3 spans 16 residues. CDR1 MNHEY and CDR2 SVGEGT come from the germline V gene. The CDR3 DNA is TGTGCCAACAGTCGTGGACTAGCGGCCTCCTACAATGAGCAGTTCTTC. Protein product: CANSRGLAASYNEQFF.

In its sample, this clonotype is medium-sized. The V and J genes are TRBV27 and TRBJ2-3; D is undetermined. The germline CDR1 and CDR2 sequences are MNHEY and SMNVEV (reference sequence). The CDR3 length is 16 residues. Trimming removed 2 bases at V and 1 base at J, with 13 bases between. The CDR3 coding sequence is TGTGCCAGCAGTTTACTGTCCGAAGCGCGCACAGATACGCAGTATTTT. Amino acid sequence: CASSLLSEARTDTQYF.

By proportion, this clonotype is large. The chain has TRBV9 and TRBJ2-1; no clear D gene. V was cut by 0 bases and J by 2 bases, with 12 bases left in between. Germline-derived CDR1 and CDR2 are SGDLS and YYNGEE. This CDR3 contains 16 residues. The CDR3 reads CASSVVGTLTYNEQFF. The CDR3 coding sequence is TGTGCCAGCAGCGTAGTCGGCACGTTGACCTACAATGAGCAGTTCTTC.

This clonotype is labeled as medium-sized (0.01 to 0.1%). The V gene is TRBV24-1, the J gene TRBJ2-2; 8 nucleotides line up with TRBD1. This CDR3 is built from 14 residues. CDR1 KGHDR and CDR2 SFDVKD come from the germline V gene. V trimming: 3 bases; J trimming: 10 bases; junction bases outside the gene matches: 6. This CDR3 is CATSDPGTGLELFF. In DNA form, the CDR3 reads TGTGCCACCAGTGATCCCGGGACAGGATTGGAGCTGTTTTTT.

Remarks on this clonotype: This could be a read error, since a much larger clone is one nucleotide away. CDR3 protein: CANSRGLAASCNEQFF. The DNA for the CDR3 is TGTGCCAACAGTCGTGGACTAGCGGCCTCCTGCAATGAGCAGTTCTTC. This chain joins TRBV6-2 or TRBV6-3 and TRBJ2-1; 10 bases match TRBD2. The germline V gene has CDR1 MNHEY and CDR2 SVGEGT. The CDR3 totals 16 residues.

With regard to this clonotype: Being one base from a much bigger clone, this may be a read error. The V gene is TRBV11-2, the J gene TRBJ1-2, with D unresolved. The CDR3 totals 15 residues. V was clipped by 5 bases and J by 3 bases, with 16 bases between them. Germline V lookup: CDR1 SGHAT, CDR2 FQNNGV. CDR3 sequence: CASSPGTYLHYGYTF. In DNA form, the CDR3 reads TGTGCCAGCAGCCCCGGAACTTACCTTCACTATGGCTACACCTTC.

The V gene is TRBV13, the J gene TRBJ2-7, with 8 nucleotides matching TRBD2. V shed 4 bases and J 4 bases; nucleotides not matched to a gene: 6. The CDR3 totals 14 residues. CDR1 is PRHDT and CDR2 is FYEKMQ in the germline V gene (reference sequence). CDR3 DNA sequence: TGTGCCAGCAGCTCCAGCGGGAGTACGTACGAGCAGTACTTC. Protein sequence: CASSSSGSTYEQYF.